This passage covers 26 T cell receptor beta chains from one sample sequenced in a study of CD8 T cells in Susac syndrome. Random-hexamer reverse transcription was applied to about 0.45 to 1 ug RNA. TCRdb processed the immunoSEQ multiplex PCR reads anew with MiXCR; each CDR3 protein has one entry. This table holds roughly 120,000 distinct CDR3 sequences, roughly 94% found once. The source material was CD4+ T cells from PBMCs. Source of these receptors: a human donor with multiple sclerosis.

The chain links TRBV3-1 to TRBJ2-1, with D unclear. CDR1 and CDR2 from the germline V gene are LGHDT and YNNKEL (reference sequence). Trimming left V 7 bases short and J 4 bases short, with 11 bases between. The CDR3 extends over 13 amino acids. The DNA of the CDR3 is TGTGCCAGCACGGGCGGCACATACAATGAGCAGTTCTTC. Protein product: CASTGGTYNEQFF.

The sample holds one count of this clonotype. V usage is TRBV4-1 and J usage is TRBJ2-2; no definite D call. The CDR3 is made up of 14 amino acids. The germline CDR1 and CDR2 sequences are MGHRA and YSYEKL. V lost 0 bases to trimming and J lost 5 bases, with 7 bases between them. The CDR3 coding sequence is TGCGCCAGCAGCCAAGACTGGGTTACCGGGGAGCTGTTTTTT. This sequence encodes CASSQDWVTGELFF.

This clonotype was counted between two and nine times. This sequence joins TRBV2 and TRBJ2-2; 10 positions agree with TRBD2. The CDR3 loop spans 15 amino acids. The germline CDR1 and CDR2 sequences are SNHLY and FYNNEI. V shed 4 bases and J 1 base; nucleotides not matched to a gene: 0. CDR3 sequence: CASSVAGGNTGELFF. CDR3 coding DNA: TGTGCCAGCAGTGTAGCGGGAGGGAACACCGGGGAGCTGTTTTTT.

The rearrangement uses TRBV2 and TRBJ1-2; TRBD1 is a possible D gene (5 bases). There are 15 residues in the CDR3. Germline lookup yields CDR1 SNHLY and CDR2 FYNNEI. V lost 3 bases to trimming and J lost 8 bases, with 19 bases between them. The CDR3 region is CASSEVGRASGGYTF. The CDR3 DNA sequence: TGTGCCAGCAGTGAGGTGGGACGCGCCTCGGGGGGCTACACCTTC. Filled out from reference TRBV2 and TRBJ1-2, the complete variable domain reads EPEVTQTPSHQVTQMGQEVILRCVPISNHLYFYWYRQILGQKVEFLVSFYNNEISEKSEIFDDQFSVERPDGSNFTLKIRSTKLEDSAMYFCASSEVGRASGGYTFGSGTRLTVV.

The chain uses TRBV20-1 and TRBJ2-1; 7 nucleotides line up with TRBD1. Germline V CDR1 and CDR2: DFQATT, SNEGSKA (reference sequence). The CDR3 is 15 residues long. After removal of 0 bases from V and 8 bases from J, the junction contained 10 bases not matched to a gene. Written as DNA, the CDR3 is TGCAGTGCTAGAGATCCTAGGGGGCGGAGCGATGAGCAGTTCTTC. Translated, it gives CSARDPRGRSDEQFF.

The V call is TRBV20-1, the J call TRBJ2-7, with a tentative D call TRBD2 (5 bases). Germline CDR1 and CDR2: DFQATT and SNEGSKA (reference sequence). Trimming shortened V by 0 bases and J by 2 bases, and 11 bases separated the two germline ends. This CDR3 contains 14 residues. The CDR3 loop is CSARDVTSPYEQYF. The CDR3 DNA sequence: TGCAGTGCTAGAGATGTTACTAGTCCCTACGAGCAGTACTTC.

The chain carries TRBV5-4 and TRBJ2-5; the D is unclear. This CDR3 has 12 amino acids. Trimming removed 3 bases at V and 2 bases at J, with 5 bases between. Germline CDR1 SGHNT, CDR2 YYREEE (reference sequence). As DNA, the CDR3 is TGTGCCAGCAGCTCCGGACAAGAGACCCAGTACTTC. Protein: CASSSGQETQYF.

Comments on this clonotype: Sequence at one end of the junction differs from germline and may be a read error. The CDR3 is CASGLYMNTEAFF. The DNA for the CDR3 is TGTGCCAGCGGTCTTTATATGAACACTGAGGCTTTCTTT. The chain joins TRBV5-4 to TRBJ1-1; no reliable D call. The CDR3 spans 13 residues. Germline loops: CDR1 SGHNT, CDR2 YYREEE (reference sequence).

V usage is TRBV28 and J usage is TRBJ2-5; D is ambiguous. The CDR3 consists of 13 residues. Deletions cut 10 bases from V and 1 base from J, with 13 bases between. CDR1 is MDHEN and CDR2 is SYDVKM in the germline V gene. The CDR3 DNA reads TGTGCCATCTCATCTGGCGGCCAAGAGACCCAGTACTTC. Amino acid sequence: CAISSGGQETQYF.

V usage is TRBV7-9 and J usage is TRBJ1-2; 8 nucleotides line up with TRBD1. J gave up 8 bases and V 5 bases, and 10 bases lay outside the gene matches. Germline assignment: CDR1 SEHNR and CDR2 FQNEAQ (reference sequence). This CDR3 has 14 amino acids. The CDR3 DNA reads as TGTGCCAGCAGCGCCGTCCAGGGGGCCGAAGGCTACACCTTC. Protein product: CASSAVQGAEGYTF.

This rearrangement joins TRBV19 to TRBJ2-6; D gene unclear. V was cut by 5 bases and J by 0 bases, with 5 bases left in between. In germline, CDR1 is LNHDA, CDR2 SQIVND (reference sequence). The CDR3 extends over 14 amino acids. CDR3 in DNA: TGTGCCAGTAGTCCTGGCTCTGGGGCCAACGTCCTGACTTTC. It yields the protein CASSPGSGANVLTF.

The chain joins TRBV12-3 or TRBV12-4 to TRBJ1-1, with D possibly matching TRBD1 (5 bases). The CDR3 covers 16 residues. V lost 5 bases and J lost 5, with 21 bases in between. The CDR3 is CASSLQSGPGGTEAFF. The CDR3 coding sequence is TGTGCCAGCAGTCTCCAGTCAGGGCCGGGTGGAACTGAAGCTTTCTTT.

This chain links TRBV5-1 with TRBJ1-3; the D gene is possibly TRBD1 (5 bases). The V end was cut by 0 bases, the J end by 4 bases, with 11 bases between. The germline CDR1 and CDR2 sequences are SGHRS and YFSETQ. This CDR3 contains 15 residues. CDR3 coding DNA: TGCGCCAGCAGCTTGGATCCGGGGGGAGGAAACACCATATATTTT. Residues: CASSLDPGGGNTIYF. Variable domain in full (rest from reference TRBV5-1 and TRBJ1-3): KAGVTQTPRYLIKTRGQQVTLSCSPISGHRSVSWYQQTPGQGLQFLFEYFSETQRNKGNFPGRFSGRQFSNSRSEMNVSTLELGDSALYLCASSLDPGGGNTIYFGEGSWLTVV.

The chain is built from TRBV5-4 and TRBJ1-1, with D unresolved. Trimming removed 3 bases from V and 4 bases from J, with 13 bases in between. The CDR3 covers 14 residues. In germline, CDR1 is SGHNT, CDR2 YYREEE (reference sequence). CDR3 residues: CASSSHAALTEAFF. The CDR3 bases are TGTGCCAGCAGCTCCCACGCGGCACTCACTGAAGCTTTCTTT. The variable domain in full, completed from reference TRBV5-4 and TRBJ1-1, reads ETGVTQSPTHLIKTRGQQVTLRCSSQSGHNTVSWYQQALGQGPQFIFQYYREEENGRGNFPPRFSGLQFPNYSSELNVNALELDDSALYLCASSSHAALTEAFFGQGTRLTVV.

This clonotype was observed a handful of times. This chain joins TRBV7-3 and TRBJ2-2; 8 positions match TRBD2. The germline V gene has CDR1 SGHTA and CDR2 FQGTGA. Losses at the gene ends were 5 bases for V and 3 bases for J; bases not matched to a gene: 5. This CDR3 has 15 residues. Written as DNA, the CDR3 is TGTGCCAGCAGCCCCCGGGGGGGGGACACCGGGGAGCTGTTTTTT. Translated, it gives CASSPRGGDTGELFF.

The chain has TRBV7-2 and TRBJ2-3; D gene ambiguous. The CDR3 totals 15 residues. Germline CDR1 SGHTA, CDR2 FQGNSA. Trimming pared 5 bases from V and 6 bases from J, leaving 18 bases between. CDR3 sequence (DNA): TGTGCCAGCAGCCCATCAATGGGGTCTGGGGATACGCAGTATTTT. Residues: CASSPSMGSGDTQYF.

J is TRBJ2-5 and V is TRBV3-1; no clear D. This CDR3 has 16 residues. The V and J ends lost 7 bases and 1 base respectively, with 19 bases between them. Per germline, CDR1 LGHDT and CDR2 YNNKEL (reference sequence). Written as DNA, the CDR3 is TGTGCCAGCATCCCCTCGAATAGACCGCTCCAAGAGACCCAGTACTTC. The encoded protein is CASIPSNRPLQETQYF.

V is TRBV7-2 and J is TRBJ1-2; D ambiguous. Germline V gives CDR1 SGHTA, CDR2 FQGNSA. V was shortened by 7 bases and J by 8 bases, with 17 bases between the two germline ends. The CDR3 extends over 13 amino acids. The CDR3 coding sequence is TGTGCCAGCACCTCACCTTCTGAAGGCGGCTACACCTTC. Translation: CASTSPSEGGYTF. Full variable domain (rest looked up from reference TRBV7-2 and TRBJ1-2): GAGVSQSPSNKVTEKGKDVELRCDPISGHTALYWYRQSLGQGLEFLIYFQGNSAPDKSGLPSDRFSAERTGGSVSTLTIQRTQQEDSAVYLCASTSPSEGGYTFGSGTRLTVV.

V is TRBV2 and J is TRBJ1-4; D gene ambiguous. The CDR3 has 11 residues. V was cut by 5 bases and J by 8 bases, with 6 bases left in between. Germline CDR1 SNHLY, CDR2 FYNNEI. Here the CDR3 DNA reads TGTGCCAGCAGTACGACAGAAAAACTGTTTTTT. Translating it yields CASSTTEKLFF. Looking up the rest from reference TRBV2 and TRBJ1-4 gives the full variable domain: EPEVTQTPSHQVTQMGQEVILRCVPISNHLYFYWYRQILGQKVEFLVSFYNNEISEKSEIFDDQFSVERPDGSNFTLKIRSTKLEDSAMYFCASSTTEKLFFGSGTQLSVL.

The chain links TRBV5-1 to TRBJ1-1, with a possible D match to TRBD1 (5 bases). This CDR3 is 12 amino acids long. The V gene's germline CDR1 is SGHRS and CDR2 YFSETQ. V dropped 3 bases and J dropped 6 bases, with 9 bases sitting between them. CDR3 coding DNA: TGCGCCAGCAGCTCGGTAGGGGCTGAAGCTTTCTTT. This codes for CASSSVGAEAFF.

The V and J genes are TRBV30 and TRBJ1-4; weak D call: TRBD1 (6 bases). Trimming shortened V by 7 bases and J by 4 bases, and 16 bases separated the two germline ends. Germline CDR1 is GTSNPN and CDR2 is SVGIG (reference sequence). CDR3 length: 14 amino acids. CDR3 loop: CAFTKGGLNEKLFF. The CDR3 nucleotides are TGTGCCTTCACCAAAGGGGGGCTTAATGAAAAACTGTTTTTT.

The chain combines TRBV6-2 or TRBV6-3 with TRBJ2-5; no firm D call. The CDR3 extends over 16 amino acids. V lost 6 bases and J 2 bases, leaving 19 bases between the germline ends. CDR1 is MNHEY and CDR2 is SVGEGT in the germline V gene. CDR3 sequence: CASSPLRRTVQETQYF. As DNA, the CDR3 is TGTGCCAGCAGCCCATTGCGGCGGACGGTACAAGAGACCCAGTACTTC.

The gene calls are TRBV18 and TRBJ1-3; TRBD1 might be the D (6 bases). The CDR3 spans 15 residues. Trimming removed 5 bases at V and 3 bases at J, with 14 bases between. The V gene's germline CDR1 is KGHSH and CDR2 LQKENI. The CDR3 nucleotides read TGTGCCAGCTCAGCCGCACAGGGTAGTGGAAACACCATATATTTT. It encodes CASSAAQGSGNTIYF.

The genes are TRBV2 and TRBJ1-5; TRBD1 matches at 8 bases. Losses at the gene ends were 4 bases for V and 6 bases for J; bases not matched to a gene: 2. Germline CDR1 SNHLY, CDR2 FYNNEI. This CDR3 has 13 residues. CDR3 amino acids: CASSVQGAQPQHF. CDR3 nucleotides: TGTGCCAGCAGTGTGCAGGGGGCTCAGCCCCAGCATTTT. Full variable domain (missing parts from reference TRBV2 and TRBJ1-5): EPEVTQTPSHQVTQMGQEVILRCVPISNHLYFYWYRQILGQKVEFLVSFYNNEISEKSEIFDDQFSVERPDGSNFTLKIRSTKLEDSAMYFCASSVQGAQPQHFGDGTRLSIL.

The chain is built from TRBV6-5 and TRBJ1-1; 8 nucleotides line up with TRBD1. The CDR3 is 15 amino acids. V shed 5 bases and J 3 bases; nucleotides not matched to a gene: 8. The germline CDR1 and CDR2 sequences are MNHEY and SVGAGI. CDR3 residues: CASSHSGGADTEAFF. CDR3 coding DNA: TGTGCCAGCAGTCATTCAGGGGGCGCGGACACTGAAGCTTTCTTT.

This clonotype was counted only a few times. The rearrangement uses TRBV15 and TRBJ2-7; the D gene is possibly TRBD2 (6 bases). Between the trimmed V and J ends, which lost 3 bases and 2 bases, there was a span of 14 bases. From germline, CDR1 is LNHNV and CDR2 YYDKDF (reference sequence). The CDR3 is 15 residues long. The CDR3 nucleotides are TGTGCCACCAGCAGGCCGGGACTTATACCCTACGAGCAGTACTTC. As protein: CATSRPGLIPYEQYF.